This passage covers 10 T cell receptor beta chains from one sample sequenced in a study of shared clonotypes between healthy human individuals. The table came from immunoSEQ multiplex PCR; TCRdb's copy has only in-frame clones and leaves some out. The data show approximately 840,000 clones, with about 97% seen just once and under 0.3% held by the top ten. It was CD45RO-negative cells, positively selected for CCR7, that made up naive CD8 cells, with terminally differentiated effector memory CD45RA+ cells excluded. Sequenced sample: naive CD8+ T cells sorted from blood. All receptors come from a young man in good health.

The chain employs TRBV2 and TRBJ1-5, with TRBD1 matching 9 bases. CDR1 is SNHLY, CDR2 FYNNEI, per germline. This CDR3 contains 15 residues. J gave up 4 bases and V 1 base, and 2 bases lay outside the gene matches. The CDR3 is CASSEEDRGNQPQHF. The CDR3 region has the DNA TGTGCCAGCAGTGAAGAGGACAGGGGTAATCAGCCCCAGCATTTT.

V is TRBV19 and J is TRBJ2-7; no definite D call. The CDR3 runs 13 residues. V gave up 2 bases and J gave up 3 bases, with 8 bases separating them. Germline CDR1 LNHDA, CDR2 SQIVND (reference sequence). Written as DNA, the CDR3 is TGTGCCAGTAGTATATCGCCCGGCTACGAGCAGTACTTC. Amino acids: CASSISPGYEQYF.

The chain joins TRBV5-1 to TRBJ2-3; 8 bases are shared with TRBD1. Germline values: CDR1 SGHRS, CDR2 YFSETQ. The CDR3 runs 16 residues. Unmatched junction bases numbered 10, after V lost 5 bases and J lost 2 bases. Here the CDR3 reads CASRRSYRGNTDTQYF. The CDR3, as DNA: TGCGCCAGCAGGAGGTCCTACAGGGGGAACACAGATACGCAGTATTTT.

The V and J genes are TRBV14 and TRBJ2-1; 9 bases match TRBD2. Germline V gives CDR1 SGHDN, CDR2 FVKESK. The CDR3 is 18 residues long. The V gene end was trimmed by 0 bases and the J gene end by 4 bases; junction bases not matched to a gene: 10. CDR3 sequence reads: CASSQDWSSGTGYNEQFF. CDR3 bases: TGTGCCAGCAGCCAAGATTGGTCTAGCGGGACCGGTTACAATGAGCAGTTCTTC.

The genes are TRBV7-9 and TRBJ1-1; TRBD1 matches at 8 bases. Germline values: CDR1 SEHNR, CDR2 FQNEAQ (reference sequence). With V trimmed by 5 bases and J by 1 base, 12 bases remained unmatched. This CDR3 spans 17 amino acids. Written as DNA, the CDR3 is TGTGCCAGCAGCGACGGACAGGGACAGGTGAAGAACACTGAAGCTTTCTTT. Translated: CASSDGQGQVKNTEAFF.

The CDR3 sequence is CASSYGTAGSYEQYF. The CDR3 bases are TGTGCCAGCAGTTACGGCACAGCCGGATCCTACGAGCAGTACTTC. The chain carries TRBV6-5 and TRBJ2-7; D not resolved. The germline gives CDR1 MNHEY, CDR2 SVGAGI. This CDR3 has 15 residues. Trimming took off 2 bases at V and 1 base at J, with 12 bases between the two ends.

The chain recombines TRBV15 with TRBJ2-2; TRBD1 matches 9 bases. The V and J ends lost 3 bases and 4 bases, in that order; junction bases with no gene match: 6. This CDR3 is built from 16 residues. The germline V gene encodes CDR1 LNHNV and CDR2 YYDKDF (reference sequence). Written as DNA, the CDR3 is TGTGCCACCAGCAGTCAGGGACAGGGCGGCACCGGGGAGCTGTTTTTT. The encoded protein is CATSSQGQGGTGELFF.

The chain has TRBV9 and TRBJ2-2; 8 nucleotides align to TRBD1. Germline V gives CDR1 SGDLS, CDR2 YYNGEE. V dropped 0 bases and J dropped 4; count of bases not matched to a gene: 5. The CDR3 consists of 16 residues. The CDR3 protein is CASSVGWQGATGELFF. The CDR3 nucleotides are TGTGCCAGCAGCGTAGGATGGCAGGGGGCCACCGGGGAGCTGTTTTTT.

The DNA of the CDR3 is TGTGCCAGCAGCTTTATAAACAATGAGCAGTTCTTC. It translates to CASSFINNEQFF. V gene TRBV7-2 combines with J gene TRBJ2-1, with D uncertain. CDR1 and CDR2 (germline): SGHTA, FQGNSA. Trimming pared 3 bases from V and 5 bases from J, leaving 5 bases between. The CDR3 covers 12 residues.

J is TRBJ2-1 and V is TRBV7-3, with a tentative D call TRBD1 (6 bases). The CDR3 extends over 14 amino acids. Trimming removed 0 bases from V and 8 bases from J, with 11 bases in between. The germline V gene encodes CDR1 SGHTA and CDR2 FQGTGA. The CDR3 DNA reads TGTGCCAGCAGCTTAACGGGGGCAGTAGATGAGCAGTTCTTC. This sequence encodes CASSLTGAVDEQFF.